This T cell receptor beta chain was sequenced in a study of CXCR3-negative and CXCR3-positive naive CD8 T cells (dated by TCRdb to the late 2010s). Broadly, across the study: In total, 130 million to 150 million TRB reads were obtained, which works out to roughly 1.5 +/- 0.3 million reads per library. TRBV-TRBJ cluster analysis included naive subsets from a handful of donors and memory cells from 3 donors. Diversity and physicochemical repertoire analyses were performed on around twelve donors pooled from two independent experiments.

From the cysteine up to the phenylalanine, the CDR3 has a length of 14 residues. DNA was not recorded. CDR1 and CDR2 were assigned from the germline V gene as MNHEY and SVGAGI. For each CD8+ T cell subset, flow sorting was done in triplicate, and 300,000 to 350,000 cells per subset went directly into RLT lysis buffer. Naive CD8+ T cells were defined stringently as CD45RO-CCR7+CD27+CD95- to exclude memory contaminants. Peripheral blood mononuclear cells were isolated from buffy coats by standard density gradient centrifugation. Naive CXCR3-negative and CXCR3-positive CD8+ T cells were flow-sorted using a FACSAria III. Total RNA was extracted from sorted cells using an RNeasy Mini Kit. For sequencing, a NextSeq 550 was employed. The Human TCR Profiling Kit (MiLaboratory) was used to make UMI-labeled 5' RACE TRB cDNA libraries. The full amount of extracted RNA was used for cDNA synthesis, and the full amount of resulting cDNA was used for PCR amplification. Libraries were prepared in parallel with an identical number of PCR cycles. The paper's processing steps were these. About 54,000 +/- 9,700 unique UMI-labeled TRB cDNA molecules per library were extracted with MIGEC and MiXCR, with at least two reads per UMI required. On average, about 40,000 +/- 10,000 functional in-frame TRB CDR3 nucleotide clonotypes lacking stop codons were found per library. After downsampling to 5000 UMI-labeled TRB molecules per sample, diversity metrics, including normalized Shannon-Wiener and Chao1, were computed in VDJtools. VDJtools was used to calculate clonotype-size-weighted physicochemical properties of the central five CDR3 residues, namely interaction energy, strength, volume and Kidera factor 4. Following reprocessing of the reads by TCRdb, the data hold one row per CDR3 protein sequence and no DNA is available. TCRdb's processing, not the authors' own work, is the source of the V and J calls. The sample's records list about 6,000 distinct CDR3 sequences. The ten largest clones add up to over 1.5% of the sample.

This clonotype ranks as medium-sized (0.01 to 0.1%) by frequency alone, as no count is recorded. It lacks a known antigen. Findings and caveats that apply to the study as a whole: Surface CD5, linked to self-reactivity in mice, was comparable between naive subsets; TCR interaction strength was therefore also inferred from TRB CDR3 physicochemical properties. Both naive subsets had comparably high repertoire diversity, while memory CD8+ T cells had much lower repertoire diversity. Compared with CXCR3-negative naive cells, CXCR3-positive naive cells had TRB CDR3s with higher hydrophobicity (lower Kidera factor 4), lower energy, and higher strength and volume indices. TRBV-TRBJ usage was similar between naive CXCR3-negative and CXCR3-positive cells from the same donor, while memory cells showed distinct patterns. Freshly isolated PBMCs were used for most assays because CXCR3 expression partially decreased after cryopreservation.

This chain is built from TRBV6-5 and TRBJ2-7; TCRdb returns TRBD1, unconfirmable since there is no DNA. The TCR comes from a human donor in good health. Some clones in this sample may be carry-over from other donors' samples. Sequenced material: naive CXCR3+ CD8+ T cells from blood. This specimen's cell subset or site label, interpreted: CD45RO-CCR7+CD27+CD95- naive CD8+ T cells expressing CXCR3 (TNR3+). The CDR3 protein is CASSYFGSPDEQYF.